This entry lists 8 T cell receptor beta chains sequenced from one sample in a study of lung T cells in sarcoidosis with Löfgren's syndrome. TCRdb independently ran MiXCR on the reads; one entry per CDR3 protein. The table shows fewer than 80,000 distinct CDR3 sequences, with around 21% occurring only once. The sequenced material came from CD4+ T cells from PBMCs. All receptors come from a human donor with sarcoidosis (Löfgren's syndrome or another form), or a control subject (not recorded which).

The CDR3 loop reads CASRREQDWSGYTF. The DNA for the CDR3 is TGTGCCAGCAGGAGGGAACAGGATTGGTCTGGCTACACCTTC. The V and J genes are TRBV2 and TRBJ1-2, with D tentatively TRBD1 (5 bases). Trimming cost V 6 bases and J 7 bases, with 18 bases left between them. Germline V gene lookup returns CDR1 SNHLY and CDR2 FYNNEI. The CDR3 spans 14 residues. The whole variable domain, filled in from reference TRBV2 and TRBJ1-2, reads EPEVTQTPSHQVTQMGQEVILRCVPISNHLYFYWYRQILGQKVEFLVSFYNNEISEKSEIFDDQFSVERPDGSNFTLKIRSTKLEDSAMYFCASRREQDWSGYTFGSGTRLTVV.

This clonotype was counted between two and nine times. This may come from a read error, since a much larger clone is one base off. The V and J genes are TRBV20-1 and TRBJ2-1, with a possible D match to TRBD2 (6 bases). V was shortened by 5 bases and J by 4 bases, with 18 bases between the two germline ends. The CDR3 totals 15 residues. Per the germline V gene, CDR1 is DFQATT and CDR2 is SNEGSKA (reference sequence). The CDR3 bases are TGCAGTGCTGTTCCGGGGGTCCTTAATTACAATGAGCAGTTCTTC. Its protein is CSAVPGVLNYNEQFF.

A note on this clonotype: Given a much more abundant clone one base away, this may be a read error. This CDR3 is missing its conserved last phenylalanine or tryptophan, likely due to a read error. The V call is TRBV7-2, the J call TRBJ2-3; 12 bases fit TRBD2. This CDR3 is 18 amino acids long. From germline, CDR1 is SGHTA and CDR2 FQGNSA. With V trimmed by 5 bases and J by 6 bases, 15 bases remained unmatched. The CDR3 loop reads CASSRESTSGGKGDTQYS. The CDR3 bases are TGTGCCAGCAGCCGAGAGTCGACTAGCGGGGGAAAAGGGGATACGCAGTATTCT.

A note on this clonotype: Sequence at one end of the junction differs from germline and may be a read error. The rearrangement links TRBV19 to TRBJ2-5; 7 bases are shared with TRBD1. This CDR3 region has 14 residues. Germline CDR1 is LNHDA and CDR2 is SQIVND (reference sequence). The CDR3 DNA sequence: TGTGCCTGTAGCCCGGGACAGATCGGGGAGACCCAGTACTTC. This translates into CACSPGQIGETQYF.

Comments on this clonotype: A much larger clone sits a single nucleotide away, making a read error possible. The genes are TRBV28 and TRBJ1-5, with D uncertain. From germline, CDR1 is MDHEN and CDR2 SYDVKM. The CDR3 spans 15 residues. Trimming pared 6 bases from V and 2 bases from J, leaving 14 bases between. For the CDR3, the DNA is TGTGCCAGCAGCCTGGTTCGGAGGGGCAATCAGCCCCAGCATTTT. Translating gives CASSLVRRGNQPQHF.

This clonotype was seen repeatedly, ten times or more. The genes are TRBV7-9 and TRBJ2-3; 7 nucleotides align to TRBD1. V was clipped by 2 bases and J by 4 bases; unmatched bases: 0. The CDR3 totals 13 residues. The germline gives CDR1 SEHNR, CDR2 FQNEAQ (reference sequence). The CDR3 sequence: CASSLTGADTQYF. DNA of the CDR3: TGTGCCAGCAGCTTAACAGGGGCAGATACGCAGTATTTT.

Only one count was recorded for this clonotype. The V call is TRBV18, the J call TRBJ1-1; D may be TRBD1 (6 bases). Germline CDR1 is KGHSH and CDR2 is LQKENI. Trimming stripped 3 bases from V and 5 bases from J, with 10 bases between. There are 13 residues in the CDR3. The CDR3 DNA reads TGTGCCAGCTCACCGAAACAGGGAACTGAAGCTTTCTTT. This translates into CASSPKQGTEAFF.

Many counts were recorded for this clonotype. This chain joins TRBV27 and TRBJ2-3; 10 bases map to TRBD2. V shed 6 bases and J 4 bases; nucleotides not matched to a gene: 7. The CDR3 covers 15 residues. From germline, CDR1 is MNHEY and CDR2 SMNVEV (reference sequence). This CDR3 is CASRNLAGAADTQYF. The DNA of the CDR3 is TGTGCCAGCAGGAACCTAGCGGGAGCAGCAGATACGCAGTATTTT.